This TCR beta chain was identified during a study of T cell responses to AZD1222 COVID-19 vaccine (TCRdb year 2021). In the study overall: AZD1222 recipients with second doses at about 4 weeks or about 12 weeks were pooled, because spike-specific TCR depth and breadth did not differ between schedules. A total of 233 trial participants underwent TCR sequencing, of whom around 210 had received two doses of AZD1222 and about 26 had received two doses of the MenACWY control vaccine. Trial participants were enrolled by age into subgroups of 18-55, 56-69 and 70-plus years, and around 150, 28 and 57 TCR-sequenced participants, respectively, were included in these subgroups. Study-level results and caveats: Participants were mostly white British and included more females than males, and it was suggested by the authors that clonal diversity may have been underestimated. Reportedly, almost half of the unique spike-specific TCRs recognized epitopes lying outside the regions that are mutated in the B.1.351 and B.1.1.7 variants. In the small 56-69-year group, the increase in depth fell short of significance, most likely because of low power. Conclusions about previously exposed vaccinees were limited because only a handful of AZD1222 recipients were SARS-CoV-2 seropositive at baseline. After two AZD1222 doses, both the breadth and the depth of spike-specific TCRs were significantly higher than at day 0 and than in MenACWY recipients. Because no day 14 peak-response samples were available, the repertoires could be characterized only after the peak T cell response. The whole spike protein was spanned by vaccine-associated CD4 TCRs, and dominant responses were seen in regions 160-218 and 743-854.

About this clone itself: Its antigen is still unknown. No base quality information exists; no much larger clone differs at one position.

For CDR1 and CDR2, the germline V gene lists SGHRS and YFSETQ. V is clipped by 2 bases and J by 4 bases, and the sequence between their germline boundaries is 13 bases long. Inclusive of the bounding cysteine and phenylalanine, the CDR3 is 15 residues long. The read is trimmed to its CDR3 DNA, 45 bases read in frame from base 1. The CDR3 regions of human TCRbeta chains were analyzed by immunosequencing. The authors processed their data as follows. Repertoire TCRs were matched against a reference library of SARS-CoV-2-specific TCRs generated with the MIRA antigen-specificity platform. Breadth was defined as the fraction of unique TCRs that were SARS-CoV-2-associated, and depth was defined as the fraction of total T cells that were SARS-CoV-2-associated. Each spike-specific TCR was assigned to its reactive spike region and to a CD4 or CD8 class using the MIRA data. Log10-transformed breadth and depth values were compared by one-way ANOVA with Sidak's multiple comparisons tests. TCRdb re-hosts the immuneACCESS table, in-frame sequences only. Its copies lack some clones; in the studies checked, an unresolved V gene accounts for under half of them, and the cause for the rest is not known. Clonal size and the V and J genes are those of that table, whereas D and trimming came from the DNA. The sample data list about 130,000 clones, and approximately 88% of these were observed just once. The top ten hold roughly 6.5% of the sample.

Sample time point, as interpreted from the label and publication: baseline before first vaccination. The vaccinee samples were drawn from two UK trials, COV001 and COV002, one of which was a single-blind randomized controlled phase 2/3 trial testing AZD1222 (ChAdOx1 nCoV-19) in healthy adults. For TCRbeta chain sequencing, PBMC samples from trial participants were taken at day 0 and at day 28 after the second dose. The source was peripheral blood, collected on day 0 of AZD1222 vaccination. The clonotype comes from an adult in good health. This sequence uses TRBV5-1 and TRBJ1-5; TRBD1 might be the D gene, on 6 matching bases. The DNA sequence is TGCGCCAGCAGCTTTACAGGGTTGAAGAATCAGCCCCAGCATTTT. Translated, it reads CASSFTGLKNQPQHF.